A single T cell receptor (beta chain) is shown here with its context. Antigen specificity is unknown. All the patients suffered relapse after autologous stem cell transplantation, and brentuximab vedotin exposure differed. Reported best responses ranged across complete response, partial response or progressive disease. This specimen comes from a study of PD-1 blockade in classical Hodgkin lymphoma. Study in general: Treatment was intravenous nivolumab, 3 mg/kg every 2 weeks, until progression.

Study-wide points: Similar baseline diversity was found in complete responders and newly diagnosed patients. Exclusion covered patients beginning nivolumab under 1 year post-ASCT.

The protocol was immunoSEQ multiplex PCR, while the TCRdb copy is restricted to in-frame clones and leaves out a portion. The data contain some 39,000 clones, 85% to 90% of them singletons. Trimming took 10 bases from V and 5 from J; bases not matched to a gene: 11. This CDR3 spans 14 amino acids. CDR1 MDHEN and CDR2 SYDVKM come from the germline V gene. The rearrangement links TRBV28 to TRBJ2-7; 10 bases are shared with TRBD1. The sequence came from a human donor with classical Hodgkin lymphoma. Source: peripheral blood mononuclear cells (PBMCs), taken at baseline. This CDR3 is CATHRDRGGHEQYF. CDR3 coding DNA: TGTGCCACCCACCGGGACAGGGGCGGCCACGAGCAGTACTTC.